This T cell receptor beta chain stems from a study of patients and donors after allogeneic stem cell transplantation. The CDR3 is 11 residues long. Germline V gene sequence: CDR1 SNHLY, CDR2 FYNNEI. Trimming pared 6 bases from V and 8 bases from J, leaving 10 bases between. Via MiXCR, TCRdb re-called the RT-PCR reads, giving one row per CDR3 protein. Altogether 150,000 to 250,000 distinct CDR3 sequences are present, more than 35% being singletons, with the ten largest covering around 35%. The sample holds a few counts of this clonotype. This clonotype originated in a human donor who was either an allogeneic HSCT recipient or a stem cell or donor lymphocyte infusion donor (not recorded which). It is not recorded whose cells these are; they may come from a transplant donor. Specimen: blood, either unsorted or a sorted T cell fraction (not recorded which). The chain is built from TRBV2 and TRBJ1-1; no reliable D call. CDR3 residues: CASSPQVEAFF. The CDR3 DNA is TGTGCCAGCAGCCCTCAGGTAGAAGCTTTCTTT.